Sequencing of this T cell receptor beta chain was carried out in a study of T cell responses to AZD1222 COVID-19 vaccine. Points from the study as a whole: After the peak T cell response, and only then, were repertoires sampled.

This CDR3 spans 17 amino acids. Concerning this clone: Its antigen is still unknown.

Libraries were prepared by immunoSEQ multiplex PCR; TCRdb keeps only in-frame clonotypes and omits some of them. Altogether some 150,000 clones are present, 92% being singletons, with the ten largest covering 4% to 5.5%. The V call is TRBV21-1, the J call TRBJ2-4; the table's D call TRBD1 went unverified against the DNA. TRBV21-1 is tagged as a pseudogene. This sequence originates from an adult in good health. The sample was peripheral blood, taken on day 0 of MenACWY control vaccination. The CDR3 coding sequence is TGTGCCAGCAGCAAAGGCCCGACAGGGCCGGGCAAAAACATTCAGTACTTC. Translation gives CASSKGPTGPGKNIQYF.